This T cell receptor beta chain came from a study of blood T cell repertoires in COVID-19. V lost 5 bases to trimming and J lost 2 bases; unmatched junction nucleotides: 5. The CDR3 covers 13 residues. CDR1 and CDR2 from the germline V gene are GTSNPN and SVGIG (reference sequence). In the original processing: By means of reference gene primer amplification, nucleated cell counts were estimated. Libraries were prepared by immunoSEQ multiplex PCR; TCRdb keeps only in-frame clonotypes and omits some of them. That table furnishes V, J and clone size, whereas the DNA furnished D and trimming. The table has about 55,000 clones, around 90% seen once.

This sequence was found in a man aged 55-75 years with acute or convalescent COVID-19. The sample consisted of peripheral blood. The chain recombines TRBV30 with TRBJ2-7, with 8 bases matching TRBD2. The CDR3 spells CAWVRRGAYEQYF. The CDR3 coding sequence is TGTGCCTGGGTGCGGCGGGGGGCCTACGAGCAGTACTTC.